The rows below give T cell receptor beta chains drawn from one sample of a study of T-cell memory formation after mild COVID-19. TCRdb redid the calling of the 5' RACE reads with MiXCR, one entry per CDR3 protein. The sample has about 250,000 distinct CDR3 sequences, 15% seen once. Sequenced sample: PBMCs or a T cell subset sorted from them (not recorded which). The receptor set was obtained from an adult woman who had mild COVID-19 (a few samples of this study predate the infection). Cell type and time point are not known. The CDR3 runs from the conserved cysteine through the conserved F or W. The order of the fields is V gene, J gene, CDR3 protein.

TRBV4-1,TRBJ2-1,CASSQVGSYNEQFF
TRBV18,TRBJ2-7,CASSLQQGAEQYF
TRBV29-1,TRBJ2-7,CSARGGIYGGSYEQYF
TRBV11-1,TRBJ2-1,CASSQGIINEQFF
TRBV20-1,TRBJ2-7,CSARRGSEAYEQYF
TRBV29-1,TRBJ2-7,CSVAGTVTYEQYF
TRBV7-3,TRBJ2-1,CASSPRQQGGNEQFF
TRBV7-2,TRBJ2-1,CASSPQYYNEQFF
TRBV24-1,TRBJ2-1,CATAPYNENEQFF
TRBV7-9,TRBJ1-6,CASSFGPSSYNSPLHF
TRBV5-1,TRBJ1-2,CASSSTGEYNYGYTF
TRBV20-1,TRBJ2-5,CSAPASGGIGGETQYF
TRBV6-5,TRBJ2-7,CASFRGRGYEQYF
TRBV6-5,TRBJ1-3,CASSSYGTPGNTIYF
TRBV2,TRBJ2-5,CASRIRGPGGETQYF
TRBV7-9,TRBJ1-1,CASSPGQAHTEAFF
TRBV29-1,TRBJ2-2,CSVREGANTGELFF
TRBV5-1,TRBJ1-2,CASSLAVGHGSYGYTF
TRBV5-1,TRBJ2-6,CATGASPWAVSGNGPGANVLTF
TRBV10-3,TRBJ1-1,CAISESQQNTEAFF
TRBV24-1,TRBJ2-5,CATSDSGLAVQETQYF
TRBV28,TRBJ2-7,CASSLGQGAKYF
TRBV6-6,TRBJ1-4,CASSLRAEKLFF
TRBV15,TRBJ2-7,CATSRAYESSYEQYF
TRBV7-9,TRBJ2-5,CASSLGPSGKETQYF
TRBV5-1,TRBJ2-1,CASSSAPPGQGENEQFF
TRBV4-1,TRBJ2-7,CASSQGPGQGFYEQYF
TRBV7-3,TRBJ2-2,CASSRTGGTGELFF